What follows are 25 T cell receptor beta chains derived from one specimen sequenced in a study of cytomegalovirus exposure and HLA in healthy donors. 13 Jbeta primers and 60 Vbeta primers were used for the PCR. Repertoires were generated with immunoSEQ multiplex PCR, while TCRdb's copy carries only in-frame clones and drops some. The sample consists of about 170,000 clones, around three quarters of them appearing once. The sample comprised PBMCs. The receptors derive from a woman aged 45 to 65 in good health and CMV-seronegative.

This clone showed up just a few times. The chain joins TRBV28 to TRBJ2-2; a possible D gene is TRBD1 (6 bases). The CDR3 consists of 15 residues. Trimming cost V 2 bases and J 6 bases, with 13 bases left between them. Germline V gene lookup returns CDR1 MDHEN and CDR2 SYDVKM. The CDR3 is CASSLEGVMAGELFF. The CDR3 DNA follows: TGTGCCAGCAGTTTAGAGGGGGTCATGGCCGGGGAGCTGTTTTTT.

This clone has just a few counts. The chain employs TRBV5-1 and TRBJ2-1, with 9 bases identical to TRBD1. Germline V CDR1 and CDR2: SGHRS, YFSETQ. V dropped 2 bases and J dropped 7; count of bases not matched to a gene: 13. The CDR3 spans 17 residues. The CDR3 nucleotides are TGCGCCAGCAGCTTATACAAACAGGGGGCGCCTATAAATGAGCAGTTCTTC. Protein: CASSLYKQGAPINEQFF.

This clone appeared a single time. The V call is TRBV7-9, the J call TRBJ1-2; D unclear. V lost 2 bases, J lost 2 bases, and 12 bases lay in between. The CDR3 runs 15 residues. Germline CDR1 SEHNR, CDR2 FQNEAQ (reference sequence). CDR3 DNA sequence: TGTGCCAGCAGCTTAAGTTCCAACAGCAACTATGGCTACACCTTC. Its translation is CASSLSSNSNYGYTF.

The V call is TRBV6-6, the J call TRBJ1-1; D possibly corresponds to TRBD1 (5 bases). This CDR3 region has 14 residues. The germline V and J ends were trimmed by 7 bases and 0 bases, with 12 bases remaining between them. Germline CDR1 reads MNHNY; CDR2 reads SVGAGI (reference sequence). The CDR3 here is CASILTVMNTEAFF. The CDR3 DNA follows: TGTGCCAGCATACTGACAGTCATGAACACTGAAGCTTTCTTT.

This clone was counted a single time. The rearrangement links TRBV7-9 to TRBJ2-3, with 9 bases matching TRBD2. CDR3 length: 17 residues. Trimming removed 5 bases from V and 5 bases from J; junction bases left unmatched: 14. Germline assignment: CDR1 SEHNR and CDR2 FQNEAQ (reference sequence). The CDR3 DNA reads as TGTGCCAGCAGCCCGAAGGGGGCGGGAGGGCAGGGAGATACGCAGTATTTT. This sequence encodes CASSPKGAGGQGDTQYF.

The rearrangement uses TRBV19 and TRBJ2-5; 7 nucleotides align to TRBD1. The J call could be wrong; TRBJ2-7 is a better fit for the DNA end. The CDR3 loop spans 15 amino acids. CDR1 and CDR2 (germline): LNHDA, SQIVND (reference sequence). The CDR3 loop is CASSGSRDSPYEQYF. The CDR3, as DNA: TGTGCCAGTAGTGGGTCGAGGGACAGCCCCTACGAGCAGTACTTC.

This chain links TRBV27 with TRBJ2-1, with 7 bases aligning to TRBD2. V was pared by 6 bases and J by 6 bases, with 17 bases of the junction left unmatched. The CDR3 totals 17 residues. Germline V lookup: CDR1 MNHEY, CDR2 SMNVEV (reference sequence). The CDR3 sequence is CASRTFFKGGPLNEQFF. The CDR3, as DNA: TGTGCCAGCAGAACCTTTTTTAAGGGAGGGCCCCTCAATGAGCAGTTCTTC.

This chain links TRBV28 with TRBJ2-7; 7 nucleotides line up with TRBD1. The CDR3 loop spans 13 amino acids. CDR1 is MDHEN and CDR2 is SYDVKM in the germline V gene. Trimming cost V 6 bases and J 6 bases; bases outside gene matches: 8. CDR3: CASRANRGTEQYF. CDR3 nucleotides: TGTGCCAGCAGAGCTAACAGGGGAACCGAGCAGTACTTC.

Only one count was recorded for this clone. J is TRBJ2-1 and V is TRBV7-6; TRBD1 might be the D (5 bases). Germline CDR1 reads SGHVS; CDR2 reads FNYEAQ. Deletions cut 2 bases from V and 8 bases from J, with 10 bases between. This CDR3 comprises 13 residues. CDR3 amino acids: CASSLSRADEQFF. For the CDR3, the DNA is TGTGCCAGCAGCTTAAGCAGGGCTGATGAGCAGTTCTTC.

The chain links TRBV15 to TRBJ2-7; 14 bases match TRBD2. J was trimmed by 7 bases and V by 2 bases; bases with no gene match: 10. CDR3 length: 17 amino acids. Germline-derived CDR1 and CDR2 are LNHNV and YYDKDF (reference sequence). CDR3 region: CATSRLGTSGSVSEQYF. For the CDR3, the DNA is TGTGCCACCAGCAGATTAGGGACTAGCGGGAGTGTAAGTGAGCAGTACTTC.

The CDR3 sequence: CASTIDRGQTGELFF. In DNA, the CDR3 is TGTGCCAGCACGATTGACAGGGGGCAAACCGGGGAGCTGTTTTTT. The chain has TRBV19 and TRBJ2-2, with 10 bases aligning to TRBD1. The CDR3 is made up of 15 amino acids. Germline CDR1 LNHDA, CDR2 SQIVND (reference sequence). The V and J ends lost 9 bases and 5 bases, in that order; junction bases with no gene match: 9. Complete variable domain (other parts from reference TRBV19 and TRBJ2-2): DGGITQSPKYLFRKEGQNVTLSCEQNLNHDAMYWYRQDPGQGLRLIYYSQIVNDFQKGDIAEGYSVSREKKESFPLTVTSAQKNPTAFYLCASTIDRGQTGELFFGEGSRLTVL.

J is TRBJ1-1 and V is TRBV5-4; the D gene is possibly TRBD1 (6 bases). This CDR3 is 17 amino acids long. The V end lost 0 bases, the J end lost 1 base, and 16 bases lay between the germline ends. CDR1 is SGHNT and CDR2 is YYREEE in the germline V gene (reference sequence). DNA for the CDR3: TGTGCCAGCAGCTTGGGGGGTTACAGGGTATCGAACACTGAAGCTTTCTTT. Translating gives CASSLGGYRVSNTEAFF.

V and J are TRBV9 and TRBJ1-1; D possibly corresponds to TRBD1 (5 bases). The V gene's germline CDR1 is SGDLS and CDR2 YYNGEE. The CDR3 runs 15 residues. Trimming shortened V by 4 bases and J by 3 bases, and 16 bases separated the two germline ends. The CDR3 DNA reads TGTGCCAGCAGCCCCCAGGGTTGGAGCGACACTGAAGCTTTCTTT. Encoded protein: CASSPQGWSDTEAFF.

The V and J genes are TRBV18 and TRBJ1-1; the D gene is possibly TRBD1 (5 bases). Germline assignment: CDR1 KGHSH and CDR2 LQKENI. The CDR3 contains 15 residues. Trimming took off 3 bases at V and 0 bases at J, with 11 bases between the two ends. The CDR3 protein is CASSPGQGLNTEAFF. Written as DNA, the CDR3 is TGTGCCAGCTCACCCGGGCAGGGTTTGAACACTGAAGCTTTCTTT.

CDR3 residues: CAIRQGLAVNTGELFF. As DNA, the CDR3 is TGTGCCATCAGACAAGGACTAGCGGTAAACACCGGGGAGCTGTTTTTT. The gene calls are TRBV10-3 and TRBJ2-2; TRBD2 agrees at 10 bases. Germline V lookup: CDR1 ENHRY, CDR2 SYGVKD. The CDR3 consists of 16 residues. With V trimmed by 6 bases and J by 2 bases, 6 bases remained unmatched.

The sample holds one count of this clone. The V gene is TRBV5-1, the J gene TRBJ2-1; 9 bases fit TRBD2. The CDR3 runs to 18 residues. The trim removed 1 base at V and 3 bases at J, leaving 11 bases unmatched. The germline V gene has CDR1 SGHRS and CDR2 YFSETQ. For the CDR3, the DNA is TGCGCCAGCAGCTTGAATTTAGGGCGACTAGCGGTCTACAATGAGCAGTTCTTC. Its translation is CASSLNLGRLAVYNEQFF.

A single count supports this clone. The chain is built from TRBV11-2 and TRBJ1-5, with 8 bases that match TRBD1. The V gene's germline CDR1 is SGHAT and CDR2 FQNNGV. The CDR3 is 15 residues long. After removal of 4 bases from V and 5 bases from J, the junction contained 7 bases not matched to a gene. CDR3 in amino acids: CASSWADRGHQPQHF. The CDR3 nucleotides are TGTGCCAGCAGCTGGGCCGACAGGGGACATCAGCCCCAGCATTTT. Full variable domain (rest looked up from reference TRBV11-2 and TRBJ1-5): EAGVAQSPRYKIIEKRQSVAFWCNPISGHATLYWYQQILGQGPKLLIQFQNNGVVDDSQLPKDRFSAERLKGVDSTLKIQPAKLEDSAVYLCASSWADRGHQPQHFGDGTRLSIL.

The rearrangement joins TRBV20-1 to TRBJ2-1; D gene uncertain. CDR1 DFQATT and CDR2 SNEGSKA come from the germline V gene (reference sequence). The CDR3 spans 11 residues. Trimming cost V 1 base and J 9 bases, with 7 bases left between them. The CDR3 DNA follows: TGCAGTGCTAGAGCAGGTTCTGAGCAGTTCTTC. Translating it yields CSARAGSEQFF.

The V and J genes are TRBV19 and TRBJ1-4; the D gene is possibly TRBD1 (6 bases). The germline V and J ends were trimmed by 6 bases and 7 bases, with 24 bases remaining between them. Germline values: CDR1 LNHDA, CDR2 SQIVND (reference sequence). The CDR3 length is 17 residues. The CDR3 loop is CASSYPGHPDLGEKLFF. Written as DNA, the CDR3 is TGTGCCAGTAGCTATCCGGGACACCCCGACCTTGGTGAAAAACTGTTTTTT. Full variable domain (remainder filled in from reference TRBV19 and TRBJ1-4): DGGITQSPKYLFRKEGQNVTLSCEQNLNHDAMYWYRQDPGQGLRLIYYSQIVNDFQKGDIAEGYSVSREKKESFPLTVTSAQKNPTAFYLCASSYPGHPDLGEKLFFGSGTQLSVL.

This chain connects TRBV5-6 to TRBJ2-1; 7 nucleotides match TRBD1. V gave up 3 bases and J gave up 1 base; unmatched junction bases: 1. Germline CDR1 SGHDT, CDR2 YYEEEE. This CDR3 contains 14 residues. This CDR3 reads CASSWGQSYNEQFF. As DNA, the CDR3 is TGTGCCAGCAGCTGGGGACAGTCCTACAATGAGCAGTTCTTC.

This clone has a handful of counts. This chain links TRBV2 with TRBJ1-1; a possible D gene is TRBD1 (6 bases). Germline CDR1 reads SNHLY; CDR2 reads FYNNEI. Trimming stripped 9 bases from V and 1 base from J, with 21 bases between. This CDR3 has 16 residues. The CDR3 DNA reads TGTGCCAGACGGGGAAACAGGGAGGGTTCGAACACTGAAGCTTTCTTT. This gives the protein CARRGNREGSNTEAFF.

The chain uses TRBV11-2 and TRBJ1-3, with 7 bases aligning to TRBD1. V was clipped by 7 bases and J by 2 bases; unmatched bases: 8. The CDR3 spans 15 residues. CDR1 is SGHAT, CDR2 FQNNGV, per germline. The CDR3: CASTRDSPTGNTIYF. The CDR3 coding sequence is TGTGCCAGCACCAGGGACAGTCCTACTGGAAACACCATATATTTT.

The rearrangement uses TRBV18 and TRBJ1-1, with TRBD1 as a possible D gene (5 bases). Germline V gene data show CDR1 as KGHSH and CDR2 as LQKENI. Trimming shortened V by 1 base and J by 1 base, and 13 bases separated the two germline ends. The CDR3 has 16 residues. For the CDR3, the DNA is TGTGCCAGCTCACCACGGGGAGGGGCGAAGAACACTGAAGCTTTCTTT. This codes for CASSPRGGAKNTEAFF.

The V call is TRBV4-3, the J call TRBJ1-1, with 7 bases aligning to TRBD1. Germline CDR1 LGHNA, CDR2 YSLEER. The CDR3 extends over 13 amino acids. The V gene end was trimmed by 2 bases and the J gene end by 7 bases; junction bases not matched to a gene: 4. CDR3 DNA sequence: TGCGCCAGCAGCCAACTCCGGGACAGTGAAGCTTTCTTT. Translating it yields CASSQLRDSEAFF.

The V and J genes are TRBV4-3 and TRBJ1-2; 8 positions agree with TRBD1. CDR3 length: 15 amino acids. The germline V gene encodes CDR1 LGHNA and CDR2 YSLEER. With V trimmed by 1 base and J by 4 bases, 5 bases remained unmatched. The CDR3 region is CASSQGTGNAYGYTF. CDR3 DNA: TGCGCCAGCAGCCAAGGGACAGGGAATGCCTATGGCTACACCTTC.